These T cell receptor beta chains were read from a single sample in a study of blood T cell dynamics during melanoma immunotherapy. TCRdb keeps only in-frame clones here, not all; method: immunoSEQ multiplex PCR. The repertoire holds about 15,000 clones, with roughly 92% as singletons. The sample in question was blood, obtained from a patient treated with checkpoint blockade. The receptors shown here come from a human donor with melanoma. Each CDR3 is given without its conserved first and last residue. Size is omitted from some rows. Given values are once, few, many or a class for expanded clones.

J | V | size | CDR3
TRBJ2-2 | TRBV2 | NA | ASTWDRENGELF
TRBJ2-5 | TRBV4-1 | NA | ASSRTASAGQETQY
TRBJ2-1 | TRBV27 | NA | ASNPSWTSGSRNEQF
TRBJ2-1 | TRBV5-6 | NA | ASSADRGYNEQF
TRBJ1-2 | TRBV5-6 | NA | ASSLYGDYGYT
TRBJ2-2 | TRBV5-1 | NA | ASSLESETGELF
TRBJ1-4 | TRBV2 | NA | ASSDFIGEKLF
TRBJ2-3 | TRBV11-2 | NA | ASSDGLTDTQY
TRBJ2-3 | TRBV5-1 | NA | ASWWASASTDTQY
TRBJ2-5 | TRBV9 | NA | ASSVDEGGRETQY
TRBJ1-3 | TRBV6-1 | NA | ASSDGASGNTIY
TRBJ2-7 | TRBV5-6 | NA | ASSLAGGTYEQY
TRBJ2-4 | TRBV28 | NA | ASSSGLAGEGNIQY
TRBJ2-5 | TRBV13 | NA | ASSQDRGRETQY
TRBJ1-1 | TRBV6-1 | NA | ASSSDRGRDTEAF
TRBJ2-5 | TRBV9 | NA | ASSAGQYKETQY
TRBJ2-3 | TRBV5-4 | NA | ASSQGLSGDTQY
TRBJ2-1 | TRBV5-4 | NA | ASSPGLSSYNEQF
TRBJ2-2 | TRBV11-3 | NA | ASSQRKSVEAGELF
TRBJ1-1 | TRBV18 | NA | ASSPNRQGHEAF
TRBJ1-1 | TRBV19 | NA | ASSIGGRGNTEAF
TRBJ2-5 | TRBV19 | NA | ASSIGTSGTAEETQY
TRBJ1-4 | TRBV6-5 | NA | ASRPRWELNEKLF
TRBJ2-3 | TRBV6-1 | once | ASNLVTGATDTQY
TRBJ2-7 | TRBV9 | NA | ASSRGGGGAVYEQY
TRBJ2-1 | TRBV10-2 | NA | ASSLLAGPNEQF
TRBJ1-6 | TRBV28 | NA | ASRFDREDSPLH
TRBJ2-7 | TRBV11-1 | NA | ASSLGQRYEQY
TRBJ1-2 | TRBV11-2 | NA | ASSAYPTGVDGYT
TRBJ1-5 | TRBV7-2 | NA | ASSLQGSGNQPQH
TRBJ1-2 | TRBV7-2 | NA | ASSPDRGPRNYGYT
TRBJ2-5 | TRBV4-2 | once | ASSQLSGGYGETQY
TRBJ2-2 | TRBV7-2 | NA | ASSLNAQGWTGELF
TRBJ2-1 | TRBV6-1 | NA | ASKGLSYNEQF
TRBJ2-5 | TRBV28 | NA | ASSSLLAGVQETQY
TRBJ2-2 | TRBV10-1 | NA | ASGVETGGLLNTGELF
TRBJ2-7 | TRBV4-1 | once | ASSQSSTSGGYYEQY
TRBJ2-1 | TRBV7-3 | NA | ASSPTRPSAGGSNNEQF
TRBJ1-2 | TRBV7-3 | NA | ASSLGTGRLYGYT
TRBJ2-7 | TRBV7-6 | NA | ASSLVAGSSYEQY
TRBJ2-7 | TRBV18 | NA | ASSPGTPGTYEQY
TRBJ2-1 | TRBV28 | NA | ASGPGGGYNEQF
TRBJ2-4 | TRBV6-1 | once | ASSEAPTGAKNIQY
TRBJ2-1 | TRBV18 | NA | ASSPAGVEYSEQF
TRBJ1-1 | TRBV2 | NA | ASTLWGSGTEAF
TRBJ1-2 | TRBV18 | few | ASSPLRAGDGYT
TRBJ1-2 | TRBV14 | NA | ASSQGSGAS
TRBJ1-5 | TRBV28 | NA | ATQWRGNQPQH